The 10 T cell receptor beta chains reported below all come from one sample, sequenced in a study of preoperative IRX-2 immunotherapy in early breast cancer. As for treatment: preoperative locoregional IRX-2 cytokine immunotherapy. Measured with immunoSEQ multiplex PCR; TCRdb has only the in-frame clones, and not every one. This table has about 98,000 clones, more than 80% appearing once. Specimen: tumor tissue, collected after IRX-2 immunotherapy. The receptors were gathered from a human donor with breast cancer.

The chain carries TRBV11-3 and TRBJ2-7, with D perhaps TRBD1 (7 bases). CDR3 length equals 15 residues. Per the germline V gene, CDR1 is SGHNT and CDR2 is YENEEA. V gave up 1 base and J gave up 3 bases, with 13 bases separating them. The DNA for the CDR3 is TGTGCCAGCAGCTTAGGGGGGGACAGTTACTACGAGCAGTACTTC. Protein sequence: CASSLGGDSYYEQYF.

CDR3 loop: CASSQAIRPLTDTQYF. The CDR3 DNA reads as TGCGCCAGCAGCCAAGCAATCCGTCCCCTAACAGATACGCAGTATTTT. The V and J genes are TRBV23-1 and TRBJ2-3; D is undetermined. TRBV23-1 is recorded as an ORF, its role being uncertain. CDR3 size: 16 residues. The V gene lost 6 bases and the J gene lost 3 bases, with 19 bases spanning the gap.

The rearrangement uses TRBV6-8 and TRBJ2-7, with TRBD1 identical over 7 bases. With 0 bases clipped from V and 7 bases from J, the junction kept 9 bases outside the gene matches. The germline CDR1 and CDR2 sequences are MNHGY and SAAAGT. The CDR3 contains 15 residues. The CDR3 DNA reads as TGTGCCAGCAGTTACTCCCCGGGGACAGCGTATGAGCAGTACTTC. Residues: CASSYSPGTAYEQYF.

In its sample, this clone was seen once. Read coverage stops 5 residues before the CDR3 terminus; the germline J gene supplies the remainder. The chain links TRBV28 to TRBJ2-5, with D perhaps being TRBD1 or TRBD2 (5 bases each). CDR1 MDHEN and CDR2 SYDVKM come from the germline V gene. This CDR3 contains 14 residues. The CDR3 region is CASSLAQGRETQYF. The CDR3 bases that were read are TGTGCCAGCAGTTTAGCGCAGGGACGG.

The chain couples TRBV10-2 to TRBJ1-6, with 10 bases lining up with TRBD1. J lost 9 bases, V lost 3 bases, and 5 bases had no gene match. The germline V gene encodes CDR1 WSHSY and CDR2 SAAADI. CDR3 size: 15 residues. CDR3 nucleotides: TGCGCCAGCAGTGAAAGGACAGGGGGTGGTTCACCCCTCCACTTT. Translation gives CASSERTGGGSPLHF.

This rearrangement joins TRBV6-8 to TRBJ2-7; tentative D call: TRBD2 (5 bases). The CDR3 is made up of 13 amino acids. The germline gives CDR1 MNHGY, CDR2 SAAAGT. Trimming removed 5 bases at V and 1 base at J, with 9 bases between. DNA for the CDR3: TGTGCCAGCAGTGAGAGGGCGTCCTACGAGCAGTACTTC. It codes for CASSERASYEQYF.

The V gene is TRBV18, the J gene TRBJ1-2; D ambiguous. V was pared by 2 bases and J by 2 bases, with 6 bases between. The CDR3 runs to 13 residues. Germline V gene sequence: CDR1 KGHSH, CDR2 LQKENI. The CDR3 region has the DNA TGTGCCAGCTCACCAACCGTAAACTATGGCTACACCTTC. Its protein is CASSPTVNYGYTF.

The chain recombines TRBV11-3 with TRBJ2-7, with 7 bases lining up with TRBD1. Per the germline V gene, CDR1 is SGHNT and CDR2 is YENEEA. V dropped 5 bases and J dropped 3; count of bases not matched to a gene: 10. This CDR3 has 15 amino acids. DNA for the CDR3: TGTGCCAGCAGCCCCCGACAGGGAGTAGGCTACGAGCAGTACTTC. Its translation is CASSPRQGVGYEQYF.

This clone was recorded once. The J gene is TRBJ2-3, the V gene TRBV11-3, with 9 bases identical to TRBD2. This CDR3 comprises 18 residues. Per the germline V gene, CDR1 is SGHNT and CDR2 is YENEEA. Germline trimming cut 3 bases from V and 5 bases from J; bases unmatched to any gene: 15. CDR3 sequence (DNA): TGTGCCAGCAGCTTGGTTGGTTTATGGCGGGGGGGGATAGATACGCAGTATTTT. Protein sequence: CASSLVGLWRGGIDTQYF.

The chain combines TRBV6-8 with TRBJ1-1; D call uncertain. CDR3 length: 16 residues. Germline CDR1 and CDR2: MNHGY and SAAAGT. With 7 bases removed from V and 0 bases from J, the gap between germline ends came to 18 bases. The DNA of the CDR3 is TGTGCCAGCAAAGGACGGGGAGACGGCATGAACACTGAAGCTTTCTTT. Amino acids: CASKGRGDGMNTEAFF.